The clone carrying this T cell receptor (beta chain) was found once. The germline V gene encodes CDR1 SNHLY and CDR2 FYNNEI. There are 14 residues in the CDR3. V shed 5 bases and J 4 bases; nucleotides not matched to a gene: 4. The data stem from a study of PD-L1 blockade in urothelial cancer. Study-wide context: Blood samples contained a median about 150,000 T cells.

Spike-ins of synthetic TCR analog templates went into each PCR. Assay: immunoSEQ multiplex PCR; the TCRdb copy retains only in-frame clones and omits some. The sample carries some 120,000 clones, about 89% recorded once. The time point denotes: peripheral blood 6 weeks after treatment start. This chain connects TRBV2 to TRBJ1-4, with 7 positions matching TRBD1. The source material was PBMCs, sampled around atezolizumab (anti-PD-L1) treatment. The receptor's source is a man aged 60 to 75 with urothelial cancer. In nucleotides, the CDR3 is TGTGCCAGCAGTTGGGGACAGATTAATGAAAAACTGTTTTTT. Encoded protein: CASSWGQINEKLFF.